A selection of T cell receptor beta chains follows, all from one sample in a study of identical twins. Via MiXCR, TCRdb re-called the 5' RACE reads, giving one row per CDR3 protein. The repertoire holds roughly 1,500,000 distinct CDR3 sequences, with around 33% as singletons. What was sequenced was cord blood. The receptor source for this set is a newborn girl in good health. Each CDR3 is given with its conserved first and last residue. D genes are given only for firm matches. Clone size appears in some rows only: once, few, many, or a class for an expanded clone.

J gene,clone size,V gene,D gene,CDR3 protein,CDR3 DNA
TRBJ2-1,.,TRBV20-1,TRBD2,CSARKLASSYNEQFF,TGCAGTGCTAGAAAACTAGCGAGCTCCTACAATGAGCAGTTCTTC
TRBJ2-7,.,TRBV20-1,.,CSARGLAFHEQYF,TGCAGTGCTAGAGGGCTAGCTTTCCACGAGCAGTACTTC
TRBJ2-2,.,TRBV2,.,CASSEAPGAVGELFF,TGTGCCAGCAGTGAAGCGCCCGGGGCAGTCGGGGAGCTGTTTTTT
TRBJ2-1,.,TRBV4-1,.,CASSQDSLANEQFF,TGCGCCAGCAGCCAAGATAGCCTAGCGAACGAGCAGTTCTTC
TRBJ2-3,.,TRBV6-2/TRBV6-3,.,CASRTRLASDTQYF,TGTGCCAGCAGGACGAGACTGGCCTCAGATACGCAGTATTTT
TRBJ2-6,.,TRBV7-9,TRBD2,CASSEGLAGGSGANVLTF,TGTGCCAGCAGCGAGGGACTAGCGGGGGGATCTGGGGCCAACGTCCTGACTTTC
TRBJ2-3,.,TRBV5-1,.,CASSLTQRQAAQRTDTQYF,TGCGCCAGCAGCTTGACCCAAAGACAGGCGGCACAGAGGACAGATACGCAGTATTTT
TRBJ2-7,.,TRBV12-3/TRBV12-4,.,CASSLVAYGSYEQYF,TGTGCCAGCAGTTTGGTCGCCTACGGGTCCTACGAGCAGTACTTC
TRBJ2-3,.,TRBV7-2,TRBD2,CASSLPRLAPYTQYF,TGTGCCAGCAGCTTACCCCGACTAGCCCCTTATACGCAGTATTTT
TRBJ2-5,few,TRBV19,.,CASSIGVRETQYF,TGTGCCAGTAGTATAGGGGTTCGGGAGACCCAGTACTTC
TRBJ2-1,many,TRBV28,.,CASSSTSAGRINEQFF,TGTGCCAGCAGTTCCACTTCTGCGGGAAGGATAAATGAGCAGTTCTTC
TRBJ2-2,few,TRBV6-2/TRBV6-3,.,CASKPDAANTGELFF,TGTGCCAGCAAACCGGACGCTGCGAACACCGGGGAGCTGTTTTTT
TRBJ2-3,few,TRBV11-2,.,CASSPRQRRTDTQYF,TGTGCCAGCAGCCCTCGACAGAGGCGGACAGATACGCAGTATTTT
TRBJ2-3,.,TRBV9,.,CASSVGGLRDTQYF,TGTGCCAGCAGCGTAGGCGGTCTGAGGGATACGCAGTATTTT
TRBJ1-2,.,TRBV5-1,.,CASRENDHGYTF,TGCGCCAGCAGGGAGAACGACCATGGCTACACCTTC
TRBJ2-5,once,TRBV20-1,TRBD1,CSARDRGNHEQYF,TGCAGTGCCCGGGACAGGGGGAACCATGAGCAGTACTTC
TRBJ2-1,.,TRBV2,TRBD1,CATVTTGNEQFF,TGTGCCACCGTAACGACAGGGAATGAGCAGTTCTTC
TRBJ2-5,.,TRBV7-2,.,CASSLRRIEETQYF,TGTGCCAGCAGCTTAAGGCGGATAGAAGAGACCCAGTACTTC
TRBJ2-4,.,TRBV28,TRBD1,CASRGQVLNEQYF,TGTGCCAGCAGGGGACAGGTTCTTAATGAGCAGTACTTC
TRBJ1-1,few,TRBV10-3,TRBD1,CATRFTGGPNTEAFF,TGTGCCACCCGGTTTACAGGGGGTCCGAACACTGAAGCTTTCTTT
TRBJ2-5,.,TRBV28,.,CASRFRANQETQYF,TGTGCCAGCAGATTCCGGGCCAACCAAGAGACCCAGTACTTC